The T cell receptor (beta chain) under discussion was sequenced for a study of blood T cell repertoires in COVID-19. Study-level background: Acute and convalescent COVID-19 specimens originated in the United States, Italy and Spain. PBMCs, B-cell-depleted T cells, or T cells provided the cDNA or gDNA that made up the material.

Sequencing used immunoSEQ multiplex PCR; TCRdb keeps in-frame clones, though not all of them. The sample includes 140,000 to 150,000 clones, about 83% of them seen just once. This CDR3 contains 17 residues. This chain connects TRBV21-1 to TRBJ2-7; TRBD2 is the table's D call and was not checked against the DNA. TRBV21-1 is tagged as a pseudogene. The receptor comes from a woman aged 45-60 years with active or convalescent COVID-19. The source material was peripheral blood. The CDR3 loop is CASSKVHTSGNSYEQYF. The DNA for the CDR3 is TGTGCCAGCAGCAAAGTGCATACTAGCGGGAACTCCTACGAGCAGTACTTC.